This T cell receptor beta chain is from a study of blood T cells in healthy people across ages (dated by TCRdb to 2015 to 2017). Notes on the research overall: In model experiments, template switching captured about one uniquely barcoded TCR beta cDNA molecule for every two T cells. Age-related changes in TCR beta repertoire diversity were measured in the study by deep sequencing normalized with unique cDNA molecular identifiers. The donors were divided into four age groups: young (average around 15 years), middle-aged (approximately 39), aged (approximately 64) and long-lived (roughly 88). To avoid experimental bias, donors of different ages were distributed randomly across sequencing lanes. Using the same blood draw, the study looked at two additional independent replicas of 1 million unique cDNA reads for two donors, one aged 18 to 30 and the other aged 80 or older.

The library was prepared using 5' RACE. Sequencing took place on an Illumina HiSeq 2500. A second PCR of roughly 7 to 11 cycles was performed with a sample-barcoded 5' primer and a J-beta primer mix. Each TCR beta cDNA molecule received a unique molecular identifier from a template-switch 5' adaptor carrying 12 random nucleotides. At least 2.5 million CDR3-containing paired-end reads were obtained from each sample. The Mint cDNA synthesis kit, primed by a TRBC-specific oligonucleotide, was used to synthesize first-strand cDNA from all RNA. Following uracil-DNA glycosylase treatment, a first 18-cycle PCR with universal primers M1SS and BC2_uni_R was performed on all cDNA. In the authors' own workflow: Each sample was normalized by randomly selecting 1 million high-quality reads, each carrying a distinct molecular identifier. Instead of being binned into consensus sequences, reads that shared molecular identifiers were thrown out. MiTCR, with a Q25 quality threshold and the strictest error-elimination algorithm, was used for CDR3 identification, clonotype clustering and error correction. Lower-bound total TCR beta diversity was estimated with a nonparametric unseen species model using Euler transformation. TCRdb's own reprocessing of the public reads used fastp at Q25 and MiXCR and kept productive beta chains. CDR3 protein duplicates are merged, each entry listing the most common genes and DNA. The V and J calls shown here were made by TCRdb, not taken from the authors' results. This sample is represented by more than 700,000 distinct CDR3 sequences; about 48% of them were singletons. About 38% of the sample lies in the top ten.

The roughly 37 donors, aged roughly 6 to 90 years, were systemically healthy Caucasian individuals from Russia. Each donor gave roughly 11 milliliters of peripheral blood, drawn into EDTA-treated Vacutainer tubes. PBMCs were isolated by Ficoll-Paque density-gradient centrifugation, with at least 7 million obtained per sample. Total RNA was extracted from PBMCs with Trizol reagent, with at least 6 micrograms obtained per sample. For every donor, an aliquot of PBMCs went through flow cytometry to measure the percentages of naive CD45RAhigh/CD27high T cells. With regard to this clonotype: Its target antigen remains unknown. No per-base quality is available; no much larger clone lies one base away.

V and J are trimmed by 6 bases and 5 bases, and the gene matches miss 12 bases of the junction. From the cysteine up to the phenylalanine, the CDR3 has a length of 16 residues. The entry retains the CDR3 DNA only, 48 bases that are in frame from base 1. Sequences SGHRS (CDR1) and YFSETQ (CDR2) are obtained from the germline V gene. General findings and caveats noted by the study authors: As age increased, observed TCR beta diversity per million T cells dropped in a roughly linear way, and a significant reduction was already evident by age 40. Estimates of total diversity based on one million sequenced T cells were considered lower bounds and underestimates. Since profiling was done on bulk unsorted PBMCs, naive and antigen-experienced compartments could not be conclusively compared. Compared with the aged group, more naive CD4+ T cells, fewer expanded clones and increased TCR diversity were shown by the long-lived group, suggesting age selection. A strong correlation was found between observed TCR beta diversity and the percentage of naive T cells measured by flow cytometry. Because donor CMV infection status was unknown, age-related changes in expanded clonotypes were potentially confounded.

The receptor was isolated from a man of 80 years or more in good health. The chain is assembled from TRBV5-1 and TRBJ2-3; the junction holds 10 bases that match TRBD2. Material: blood. CDR3 region: CASTQRTSGGLDTQYF. The DNA sequence is as follows: TGCGCCAGCACCCAACGGACTAGCGGAGGGCTAGATACGCAGTATTTT.